This entry describes one T cell receptor (beta chain). Each recovered donor of Cohort 3 presented with two negative PCRs, clearance, or symptom resolution. The data are from a study of blood T cell repertoires in COVID-19. The CDR3 runs to 18 residues. Data came from immunoSEQ multiplex PCR; TCRdb stores just in-frame clones and leaves some out. The sample carries 200,000 to 250,000 clones, roughly 91% recorded once. The sample consisted of PBMCs or T cells enriched from blood (not recorded which). V usage is TRBV21-1 and J usage is TRBJ1-5; the table's D call TRBD1 went unverified against the DNA. TRBV21-1 represents a pseudogene. The receptor comes from a woman aged 30 to 39 who had recovered from COVID-19. CDR3 region: CASSEGQGTTTLNQPQHF. DNA of the CDR3: TGTGCCAGCAGCGAAGGACAGGGCACAACGACATTAAATCAGCCCCAGCATTTT.